The entry below describes one T cell receptor beta chain. Germline V CDR1 and CDR2: SNHLY, FYNNEI. The CDR3 runs 13 residues. Trimming left V 6 bases short and J 7 bases short, with 15 bases between. Produced via immunoSEQ multiplex PCR; TCRdb's table is partial and in-frame only. The repertoire includes about 60,000 clones, less than 90% of them detected once, and 3.5% to 4.5% sits in the top ten. Sequencing of unstimulated naive, memory, effector memory and TEMRA subsets was performed in a few donor pairs. The data were taken from a study of siplizumab effects on memory and regulatory T cells. Input material: memory CD4+ T cells sorted from blood. The chain employs TRBV2 and TRBJ1-2; unclear D gene. The sequence was collected from a human donor in good health. CDR3 in amino acids: CASRGPSSGGYTF. The CDR3 coding sequence is TGTGCCAGCAGGGGCCCCTCCTCGGGTGGCTACACCTTC.